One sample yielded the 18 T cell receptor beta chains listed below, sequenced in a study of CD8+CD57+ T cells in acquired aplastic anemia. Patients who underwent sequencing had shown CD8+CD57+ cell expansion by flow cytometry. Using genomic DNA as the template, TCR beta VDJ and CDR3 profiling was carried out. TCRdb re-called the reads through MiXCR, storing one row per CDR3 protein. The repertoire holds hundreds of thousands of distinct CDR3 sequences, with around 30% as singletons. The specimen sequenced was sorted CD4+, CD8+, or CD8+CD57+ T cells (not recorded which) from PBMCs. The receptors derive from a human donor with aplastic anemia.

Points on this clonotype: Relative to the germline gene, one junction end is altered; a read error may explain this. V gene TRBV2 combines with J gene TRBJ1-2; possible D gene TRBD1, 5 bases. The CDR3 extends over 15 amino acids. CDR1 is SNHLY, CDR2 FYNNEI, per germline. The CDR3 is CAGSLGDGANYGYTF. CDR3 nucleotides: TGTGCCGGCAGCTTGGGGGACGGTGCTAACTATGGCTACACCTTC.

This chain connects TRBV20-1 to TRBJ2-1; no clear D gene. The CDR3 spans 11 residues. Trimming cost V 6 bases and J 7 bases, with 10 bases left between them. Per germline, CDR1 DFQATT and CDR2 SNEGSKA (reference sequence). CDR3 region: CSAKWGNEQFF. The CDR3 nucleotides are TGCAGTGCCAAATGGGGTAATGAGCAGTTCTTC.

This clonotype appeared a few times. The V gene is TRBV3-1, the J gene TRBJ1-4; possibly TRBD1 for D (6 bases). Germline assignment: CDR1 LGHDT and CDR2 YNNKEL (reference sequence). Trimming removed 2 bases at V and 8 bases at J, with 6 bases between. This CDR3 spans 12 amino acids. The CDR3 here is CASSQTGEKLFF. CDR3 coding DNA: TGTGCCAGCAGCCAAACAGGGGAAAAACTGTTTTTT.

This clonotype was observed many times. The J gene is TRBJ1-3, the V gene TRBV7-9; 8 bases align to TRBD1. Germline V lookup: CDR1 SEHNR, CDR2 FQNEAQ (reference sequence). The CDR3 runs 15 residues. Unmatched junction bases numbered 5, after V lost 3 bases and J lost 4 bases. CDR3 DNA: TGTGCCAGCAGCTTGTCGACAGGGGTGGGAAACACCATATATTTT. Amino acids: CASSLSTGVGNTIYF.

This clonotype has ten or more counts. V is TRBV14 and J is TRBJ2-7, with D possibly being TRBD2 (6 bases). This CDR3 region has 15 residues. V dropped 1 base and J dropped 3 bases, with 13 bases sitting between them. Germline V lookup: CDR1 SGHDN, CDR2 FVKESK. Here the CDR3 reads CASSQGQAGFYEQYF. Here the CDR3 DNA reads TGTGCCAGCAGCCAAGGGCAGGCGGGATTCTACGAGCAGTACTTC.

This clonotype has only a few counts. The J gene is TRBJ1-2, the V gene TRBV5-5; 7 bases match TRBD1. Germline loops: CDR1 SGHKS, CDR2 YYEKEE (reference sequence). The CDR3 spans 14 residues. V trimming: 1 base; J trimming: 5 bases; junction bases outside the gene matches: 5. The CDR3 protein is CASSLKGQAYGYTF. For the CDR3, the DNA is TGTGCCAGCAGCTTGAAAGGACAGGCATATGGCTACACCTTC.

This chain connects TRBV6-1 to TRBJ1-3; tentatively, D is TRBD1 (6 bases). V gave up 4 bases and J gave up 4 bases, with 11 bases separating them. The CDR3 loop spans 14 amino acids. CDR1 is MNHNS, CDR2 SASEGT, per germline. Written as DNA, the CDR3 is TGTGCCAGCAGTGGCCAGGGGTACGGAAACACCATATATTTT. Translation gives CASSGQGYGNTIYF.

The CDR3 bases are TGTGCCAGCAGCGCCACAGGGGGACTCGAGACCCAGTACTTC. Residues: CASSATGGLETQYF. V gene TRBV9 combines with J gene TRBJ2-5, with 8 positions matching TRBD1. The length of the CDR3 is 14 residues. With 3 bases clipped from V and 5 bases from J, the junction kept 6 bases outside the gene matches. The germline CDR1 and CDR2 sequences are SGDLS and YYNGEE.

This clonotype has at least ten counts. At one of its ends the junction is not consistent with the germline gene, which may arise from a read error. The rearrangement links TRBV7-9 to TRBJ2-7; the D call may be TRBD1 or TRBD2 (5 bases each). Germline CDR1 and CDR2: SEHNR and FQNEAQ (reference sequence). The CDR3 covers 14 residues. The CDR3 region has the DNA TGTGCCAGCAGCCTAGCTAGGGGTTTGGACGAGCAGTACTTC. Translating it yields CASSLARGLDEQYF.

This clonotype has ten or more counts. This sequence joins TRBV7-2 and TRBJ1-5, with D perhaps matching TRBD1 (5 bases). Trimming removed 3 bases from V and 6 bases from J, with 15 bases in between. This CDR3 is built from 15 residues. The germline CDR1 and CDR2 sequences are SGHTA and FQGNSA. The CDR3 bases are TGTGCCAGCAGCTTGACAAACAGGTCCCCTCAGCCCCAGCATTTT. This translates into CASSLTNRSPQPQHF.

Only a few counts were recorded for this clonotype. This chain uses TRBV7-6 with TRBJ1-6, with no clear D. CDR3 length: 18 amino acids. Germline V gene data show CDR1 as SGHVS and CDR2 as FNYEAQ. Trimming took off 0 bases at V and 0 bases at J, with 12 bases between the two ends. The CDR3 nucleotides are TGTGCCAGCAGCTTAGCCGGCCGATCGAGCTCCTATAATTCACCCCTCCACTTT. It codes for CASSLAGRSSSYNSPLHF.

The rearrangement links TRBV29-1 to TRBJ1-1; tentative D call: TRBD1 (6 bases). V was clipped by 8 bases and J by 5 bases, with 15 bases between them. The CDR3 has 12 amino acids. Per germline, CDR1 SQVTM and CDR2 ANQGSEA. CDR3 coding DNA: TGCAGCCGAAAGGGGGATTGTACTGAAGCTTTCTTT. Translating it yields CSRKGDCTEAFF. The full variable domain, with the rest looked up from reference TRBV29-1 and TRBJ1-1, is SAVISQKPSRDICQRGTSLTIQCQVDSQVTMMFWYRQQPGQSLTLIATANQGSEATYESGFVIDKFPISRPNLTFSTLTVSNMSPEDSSIYLCSRKGDCTEAFFGQGTRLTVV.

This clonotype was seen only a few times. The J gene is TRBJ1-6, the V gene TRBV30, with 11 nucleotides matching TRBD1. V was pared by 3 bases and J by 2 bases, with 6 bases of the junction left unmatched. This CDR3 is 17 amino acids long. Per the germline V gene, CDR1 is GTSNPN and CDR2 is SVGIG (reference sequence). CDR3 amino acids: CAWRPGQGATYNSPLHF. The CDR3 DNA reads TGTGCCTGGAGGCCTGGACAGGGGGCCACCTATAATTCACCCCTCCACTTT.

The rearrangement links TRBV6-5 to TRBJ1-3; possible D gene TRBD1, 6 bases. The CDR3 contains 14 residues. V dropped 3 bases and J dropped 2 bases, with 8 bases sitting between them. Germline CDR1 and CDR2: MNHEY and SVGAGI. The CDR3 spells CASSYRGPGNTIYF. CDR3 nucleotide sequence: TGTGCCAGCAGTTATCGGGGGCCTGGAAACACCATATATTTT.

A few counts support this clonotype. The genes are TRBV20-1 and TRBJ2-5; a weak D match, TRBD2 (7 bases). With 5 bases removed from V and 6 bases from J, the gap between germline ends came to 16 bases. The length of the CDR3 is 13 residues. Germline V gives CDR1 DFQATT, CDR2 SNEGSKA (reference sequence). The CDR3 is CSASEGGKQTQYF. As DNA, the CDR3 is TGCAGTGCTTCTGAGGGGGGGAAGCAGACCCAGTACTTC.

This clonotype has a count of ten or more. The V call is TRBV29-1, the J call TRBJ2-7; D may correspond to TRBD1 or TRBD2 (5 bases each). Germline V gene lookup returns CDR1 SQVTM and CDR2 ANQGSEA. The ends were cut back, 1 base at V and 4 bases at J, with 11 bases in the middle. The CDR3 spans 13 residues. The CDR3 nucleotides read TGCAGCGTTGAAGTCCAGGGACCGTACGAGCAGTACTTC. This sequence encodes CSVEVQGPYEQYF.

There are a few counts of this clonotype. CDR3 in amino acids: CASSQQTRRGQYF. The DNA of the CDR3 is TGTGCCAGCAGCCAACAGACCCGTCGTGGGCAGTACTTC. The chain carries TRBV5-5 and TRBJ2-7; D not resolved. Germline V gives CDR1 SGHKS, CDR2 YYEKEE (reference sequence). Trimming removed 4 bases at V and 9 bases at J, with 17 bases between. The CDR3 runs to 13 residues.

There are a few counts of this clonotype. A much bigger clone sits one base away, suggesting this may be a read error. The CDR3 bases are TGTGCCAGTAGTATTAGCGCGAGACAGGGGGACTATGGCTACACCTTC. Translation: CASSISARQGDYGYTF. The chain couples TRBV19 to TRBJ1-2, with TRBD1 identical over 9 bases. There are 16 residues in the CDR3. Germline lookup yields CDR1 LNHDA and CDR2 SQIVND (reference sequence). The trim removed 3 bases at V and 3 bases at J, leaving 8 bases unmatched.